The 6 T cell receptor beta chains below all came from one sample that was sequenced in a study of T cell responses to AZD1222 COVID-19 vaccine. Clones were sequenced by immunoSEQ multiplex PCR, and TCRdb holds only the in-frame ones, with some missing. The sample yields 150,000 to 200,000 clones, around 87% seen once. The source was peripheral blood, collected on day 0 of MenACWY control vaccination. These receptors were taken from an adult in good health.

CDR3 coding DNA: TGTGCCAGCAGTGAAGCGCACAGGAGCTCTGGAAACACCATATATTTT. As protein: CASSEAHRSSGNTIYF. This chain links TRBV6-1 with TRBJ1-3, with TRBD1 as a possible D gene (5 bases). Germline V lookup: CDR1 MNHNS, CDR2 SASEGT. V was pared by 0 bases and J by 0 bases, with 9 bases between. The CDR3 loop spans 16 amino acids.

This chain links TRBV7-2 with TRBJ2-5, with D unclear. The CDR3 extends over 18 amino acids. The V end was cut by 1 base, the J end by 0 bases, with 18 bases between. Germline lookup yields CDR1 SGHTA and CDR2 FQGNSA. The CDR3 region is CASSLDDLGLGYQETQYF. The DNA of the CDR3 is TGTGCCAGCAGCTTAGATGACCTAGGCCTAGGGTACCAAGAGACCCAGTACTTC. The full variable domain, completed using reference TRBV7-2 and TRBJ2-5, is GAGVSQSPSNKVTEKGKDVELRCDPISGHTALYWYRQSLGQGLEFLIYFQGNSAPDKSGLPSDRFSAERTGGSVSTLTIQRTQQEDSAVYLCASSLDDLGLGYQETQYFGPGTRLLVL.

V gene TRBV19 combines with J gene TRBJ2-6; 8 bases are shared with TRBD2. The V gene end was trimmed by 9 bases and the J gene end by 2 bases; junction bases not matched to a gene: 15. The CDR3 is made up of 18 amino acids. Germline values: CDR1 LNHDA, CDR2 SQIVND (reference sequence). The CDR3 DNA follows: TGTGCCAGCGGGAGGGCGGGCCAGGGTACAACTGGGGCCAACGTCCTGACTTTC. Its protein is CASGRAGQGTTGANVLTF.

The chain carries TRBV28 and TRBJ2-7, with 7 bases aligning to TRBD2. This CDR3 has 14 residues. The germline V gene has CDR1 MDHEN and CDR2 SYDVKM. Trimming cost V 4 bases and J 1 base; bases outside gene matches: 4. Here the CDR3 DNA reads TGTGCCAGCAGTTCCGCTAGCGGATCCTACGAGCAGTACTTC. As protein: CASSSASGSYEQYF.

This clone has just a few counts. CDR3 sequence (DNA): TGTGCCAGCAGTTACGGGGGGCTGAATTCACCCCTCCACTTT. It codes for CASSYGGLNSPLHF. The chain uses TRBV6-5 and TRBJ1-6, with D possibly TRBD1 on 6 matching bases. The V gene lost 2 bases and the J gene lost 7 bases, with 9 bases spanning the gap. CDR3 length: 14 residues. The V gene's germline CDR1 is MNHEY and CDR2 SVGAGI.

This chain uses TRBV7-3 with TRBJ1-2, with D unclear. The germline V gene has CDR1 SGHTA and CDR2 FQGTGA. This CDR3 has 14 residues. Trimming stripped 2 bases from V and 5 bases from J, with 12 bases between. The CDR3 DNA sequence: TGTGCCAGCAGCTTAGATCGTCTGCTGTATGGCTACACCTTC. Translating gives CASSLDRLLYGYTF. The entire variable domain, with the rest obtained from reference TRBV7-3 and TRBJ1-2, is as follows: GAGVSQTPSNKVTEKGKYVELRCDPISGHTALYWYRQSLGQGPEFLIYFQGTGAADDSGLPNDRFFAVRPEGSVSTLKIQRTERGDSAVYLCASSLDRLLYGYTFGSGTRLTVV.